This is a list of T cell receptor beta chains from one sample in a study of shared clonotypes between healthy human individuals. TCRdb's table, derived via immunoSEQ multiplex PCR, lists solely in-frame clones and lacks some. The sample lists around 440,000 clones, 77% occurring once. Sequencing was done on a sample of PBMCs. These receptors were obtained from a woman aged 40 to 55 in good health. Some clones in this sample may be carry-over from other donors' samples. Both conserved end residues are part of each CDR3. Fields, in order: J gene, D gene, clone size, V gene, CDR3 protein, CDR3 DNA. The D gene is left open where the match is weak. Clone size is shown for a subset of rows, as once, few, many or a class of expanded clone.

>TRBJ2-7|.|.|TRBV28
CASTLWGRTYEQYF
TGTGCCAGCACTCTTTGGGGGCGTACCTACGAGCAGTACTTC
>TRBJ1-5|.|few|TRBV27
CASSDLDQPQHF
TGTGCCAGCAGTGACCTTGATCAGCCCCAGCATTTT
>TRBJ2-1|TRBD2|few|TRBV18
CASSLGLAGYNEQFF
TGTGCCAGCTCACTGGGACTAGCGGGGTACAATGAGCAGTTCTTC
>TRBJ2-5|.|.|TRBV2
CASSYQETQYF
TGTGCCAGCAGCTACCAAGAGACCCAGTACTTC
>TRBJ2-7|.|.|TRBV27
CASSLSWQGTYEQYF
TGTGCCAGCAGTTTATCGTGGCAGGGGACCTACGAGCAGTACTTC
>TRBJ2-3|TRBD2|.|TRBV14
CASSRLAEPDTQYF
TGTGCCAGCAGCCGACTAGCGGAGCCAGATACGCAGTATTTT
>TRBJ2-1|.|once|TRBV18
CASSPNNEQFF
TGTGCCAGCTCACCAAACAATGAGCAGTTCTTC
>TRBJ1-1|.|.|TRBV9
CASSVEGVMNTEAFF
TGTGCCAGCAGCGTAGAAGGGGTGATGAACACTGAAGCTTTCTTT
>TRBJ1-2|TRBD1|.|TRBV13
CASSLGQGTGGHGYTF
TGTGCCAGCAGCTTAGGCCAAGGGACAGGGGGGCATGGCTACACCTTC
>TRBJ1-2|.|.|TRBV28
CASSLLDDGYTF
TGTGCCAGCAGTTTACTGGATGATGGCTACACCTTC
>TRBJ1-5|.|.|TRBV7-8
CASSFTDDQPQHF
TGTGCCAGCAGCTTTACAGACGATCAGCCCCAGCATTTT
>TRBJ2-2|TRBD2|.|TRBV10-3
CASNGAGISAGELFF
TGTGCCTCCAACGGAGCGGGAATATCGGCCGGGGAGCTGTTTTTT
>TRBJ2-2|TRBD2|.|TRBV19
CASTLRTSGYTGELFF
TGTGCCAGTACCCTCCGGACTAGCGGATACACCGGGGAGCTGTTTTTT
>TRBJ2-7|.|.|TRBV2
CASSARAGEQYF
TGTGCCAGCAGTGCAAGGGCGGGGGAGCAGTACTTC
>TRBJ2-7|TRBD1|few|TRBV5-6
CASSPAGGSPREQYF
TGTGCCAGCAGCCCGGCAGGGGGCTCCCCTAGGGAGCAGTACTTC
>TRBJ2-7|.|.|TRBV25-1
CASSARPGTYEQYF
TGTGCCAGCAGTGCCCGACCAGGGACCTACGAGCAGTACTTC
>TRBJ1-4|.|.|TRBV7-2
CASSTSAGPHLAELFF
TGTGCCAGCAGCACGTCTGCGGGGCCGCATTTGGCAGAACTGTTTTTT
>TRBJ1-1|.|many|TRBV4-2
CASSHSTGPGTEAFF
TGTGCCAGCAGCCATTCGACGGGGCCAGGGACTGAAGCTTTCTTT
>TRBJ2-3|TRBD2|.|TRBV6-1
CASSRDYSTDTQYF
TGTGCCAGCTCGAGGGACTATTCCACAGATACGCAGTATTTT
>TRBJ1-2|.|.|TRBV7-2
CASSLGARASGYTF
TGTGCCAGCAGCTTAGGCGCCAGGGCAAGCGGCTACACCTTC
>TRBJ2-7|.|.|TRBV18
CASSAREVYEQYF
TGTGCCAGCTCCGCCAGGGAGGTCTACGAGCAGTACTTC
>TRBJ2-1|TRBD2|.|TRBV7-9
CASSLRSGGAYNEQFF
TGTGCCAGCAGCTTAAGGAGCGGGGGAGCGTACAATGAGCAGTTCTTC
>TRBJ1-5|.|.|TRBV5-1
CASSYDLGQPQHF
TGCGCCAGCAGTTACGATCTCGGTCAGCCCCAGCATTTT
>TRBJ2-7|.|few|TRBV15
CATSSLQDHEQYF
TGTGCCACCAGCAGCCTACAGGACCACGAGCAGTACTTC
>TRBJ2-6|.|.|TRBV25-1
CASSERTGTSGANVLTF
TGTGCCAGCAGTGAACGAACCGGGACTTCTGGGGCCAACGTCCTGACTTTC
>TRBJ1-1|.|.|TRBV5-6
CASSLVRRGGGTEAFF
TGTGCCAGCAGCTTGGTGCGTCGGGGAGGGGGCACTGAAGCTTTCTTT
>TRBJ2-7|TRBD2|.|TRBV6-1
CASSEAGGRGEQYF
TGTGCCAGCAGTGAGGCGGGGGGTAGGGGGGAGCAGTACTTC
>TRBJ1-2|.|.|TRBV7-9
CASSLGIGENYGYTF
TGTGCCAGCAGCTTAGGAATAGGCGAGAACTATGGCTACACCTTC
>TRBJ2-7|TRBD2|once|TRBV4-1
CASSPMGGSRYEQYF
TGCGCCAGCAGCCCGATGGGGGGGAGTCGTTACGAGCAGTACTTC
>TRBJ1-4|.|few|TRBV7-8
CASRQDSEKLFF
TGTGCCAGCAGGCAGGACAGCGAAAAACTGTTTTTT
>TRBJ1-3|TRBD1|few|TRBV7-2
CASSSPGQGNTIYF
TGTGCCAGCAGTTCACCGGGACAGGGAAACACCATATATTTT
>TRBJ2-7|.|.|TRBV5-5
CASSPRPEGAYEQYF
TGTGCCAGCAGCCCGCGTCCGGAGGGGGCTTACGAGCAGTACTTC
>TRBJ2-4|TRBD1|.|TRBV7-2
CASSLDPGGNIQYF
TGTGCCAGCAGCTTAGATCCAGGGGGAAACATTCAGTACTTC
>TRBJ2-3|TRBD2|.|TRBV5-1
CASSLEREADSTDTQYF
TGCGCCAGCAGCTTGGAACGGGAGGCCGACTCCACAGATACGCAGTATTTT
>TRBJ1-3|.|many|TRBV9
CASSPGMRGSGNTIYF
TGTGCCAGCAGCCCCGGGATGCGGGGCTCTGGAAACACCATATATTTT
>TRBJ1-2|.|few|TRBV6-5
CASRGRAGGYTF
TGTGCCAGCAGGGGGAGGGCCGGTGGCTACACCTTC
>TRBJ1-2|TRBD1|.|TRBV7-3
CASTIHRGANYGYTF
TGTGCCAGCACCATACACAGGGGAGCTAACTATGGCTACACCTTC
>TRBJ2-1|TRBD1|.|TRBV28
CASNPPQGHSYNEQFF
TGTGCCAGCAATCCCCCACAGGGGCACTCCTACAATGAGCAGTTCTTC
>TRBJ2-2|.|.|TRBV30
CAWNEFPGELFF
TGTGCCTGGAATGAGTTCCCCGGGGAGCTGTTTTTT
>TRBJ2-2|.|many|TRBV5-4
CASSLAVQGPNTGELFF
TGTGCCAGCAGCTTGGCGGTACAGGGCCCTAACACCGGGGAGCTGTTTTTT
>TRBJ2-3|.|.|TRBV5-1
CASSVGPRDTDTQYF
TGCGCCAGCAGCGTGGGACCGCGAGACACAGATACGCAGTATTTT